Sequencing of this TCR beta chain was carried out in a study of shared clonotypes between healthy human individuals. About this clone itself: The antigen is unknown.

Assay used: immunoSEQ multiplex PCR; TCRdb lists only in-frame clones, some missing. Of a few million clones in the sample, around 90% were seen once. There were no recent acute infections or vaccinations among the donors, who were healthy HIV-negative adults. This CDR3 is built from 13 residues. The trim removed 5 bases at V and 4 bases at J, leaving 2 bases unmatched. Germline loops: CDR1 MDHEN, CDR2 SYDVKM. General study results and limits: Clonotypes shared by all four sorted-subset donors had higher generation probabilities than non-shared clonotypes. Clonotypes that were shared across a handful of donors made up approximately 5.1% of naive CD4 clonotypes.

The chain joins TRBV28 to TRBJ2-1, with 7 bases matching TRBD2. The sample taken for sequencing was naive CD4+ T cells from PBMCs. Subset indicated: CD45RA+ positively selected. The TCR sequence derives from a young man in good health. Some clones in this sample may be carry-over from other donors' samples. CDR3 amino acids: CASSSGVYNEQFF. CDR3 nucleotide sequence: TGTGCCAGCAGTAGCGGGGTTTACAATGAGCAGTTCTTC.